Each of the 27 T cell receptor beta chains below was sequenced from the same sample in a study of CD8+ T cells in alopecia areata. Following extraction, RNA underwent reverse transcription to cDNA, which served as the sequencing template. Profiling relied on immunoSEQ multiplex PCR, and the TCRdb table lists in-frame clones only, not all of them. The repertoire has 150,000 to 190,000 clones, 50% to 65% of them found once; the top ten carry just under 20%. This material consisted of CD8+ T cells sorted from blood, taken at week 0. The receptors stem from a human donor with alopecia areata.

The chain combines TRBV7-9 with TRBJ2-5; 10 bases fit TRBD1. Germline trimming cut 5 bases from V and 5 bases from J; bases unmatched to any gene: 8. This CDR3 is built from 15 residues. Germline CDR1 SEHNR, CDR2 FQNEAQ (reference sequence). The CDR3 reads CASSDRQGAEETQYF. The DNA of the CDR3 is TGTGCCAGCAGCGACAGACAGGGGGCTGAGGAGACCCAGTACTTC.

This clone was recorded a few times. The rearrangement joins TRBV4-3 to TRBJ2-3; TRBD2 matches 9 bases. V dropped 0 bases and J dropped 6; count of bases not matched to a gene: 4. CDR1 is LGHNA and CDR2 is YSLEER in the germline V gene. The CDR3 is 15 residues long. The CDR3 sequence: CASSQDKRGVDTQYF. CDR3 nucleotide sequence: TGCGCCAGCAGCCAAGATAAGCGGGGGGTCGATACGCAGTATTTT.

Points on this clone: The junction shows a germline mismatch at one end, possibly a read error. This chain connects TRBV10-2 to TRBJ1-6; no clear D. The CDR3 runs to 16 residues. Germline V lookup: CDR1 WSHSY, CDR2 SAAADI. The CDR3 DNA reads TGTGCCAGCAGTTACCCCCGTGCGGAGACAAATTCACCCCTCCACTTT. Its translation is CASSYPRAETNSPLHF.

The chain links TRBV2 to TRBJ2-3; TRBD2 matches at 12 bases. Unmatched junction bases numbered 1, after V lost 1 base and J lost 2 bases. The germline V gene has CDR1 SNHLY and CDR2 FYNNEI. This CDR3 is built from 16 residues. The DNA of the CDR3 is TGTGCCAGCAGTGAAGGACTAGCGGGGGCCACAGATACGCAGTATTTT. Translating it yields CASSEGLAGATDTQYF.

V usage is TRBV25-1 and J usage is TRBJ2-5, with a tentative D call TRBD1 (6 bases). The CDR3 loop spans 15 amino acids. V lost 1 base and J lost 1, with 10 bases in between. CDR1 is MGHDK, CDR2 SYGVNS, per germline. The DNA of the CDR3 is TGTGCCAGCAGTGAATTGAGGGACACCCAAGAGACCCAGTACTTC. This gives the protein CASSELRDTQETQYF.

This clone has only a few counts. The J gene is TRBJ2-1, the V gene TRBV4-3; 9 nucleotides agree with TRBD1. The germline V gene has CDR1 LGHNA and CDR2 YSLEER. This CDR3 region has 15 residues. The V segment lost 2 bases and the J segment 7 bases; nucleotides outside the gene matches: 6. In nucleotides, the CDR3 is TGCGCCAGCAGCCAATACAGGGGGCGGGAGAATGAGCAGTTCTTC. Translated, it gives CASSQYRGRENEQFF.

The chain joins TRBV29-1 to TRBJ2-1, with D perhaps TRBD1 (5 bases). Trimming stripped 8 bases from V and 5 bases from J, with 10 bases between. This CDR3 region has 11 residues. Per the germline V gene, CDR1 is SQVTM and CDR2 is ANQGSEA. As DNA, the CDR3 is TGCAGCCTATGGGGCGACAATGAGCAGTTCTTC. Translating it yields CSLWGDNEQFF.

This clone was seen more than once but under ten times. V is TRBV5-6 and J is TRBJ2-2; D gene unclear. The length of the CDR3 is 12 residues. CDR1 SGHDT and CDR2 YYEEEE come from the germline V gene. V lost 3 bases to trimming and J lost 8 bases, with 8 bases between them. CDR3 in amino acids: CASSSIIGELFF. The CDR3 DNA reads TGTGCCAGCAGCTCCATCATAGGGGAGCTGTTTTTT.

The chain combines TRBV30 with TRBJ1-1; D is unclear. Germline CDR1 and CDR2: GTSNPN and SVGIG (reference sequence). The CDR3 is 13 amino acids. The germline V and J ends were trimmed by 0 bases and 1 base, with 6 bases remaining between them. The CDR3 DNA follows: TGTGCCTGGAGTGTCATCCCGAACACTGAAGCTTTCTTT. Residues: CAWSVIPNTEAFF.

The DNA of the CDR3 is TGTGCCAGCAGCTCCGGGACAGGGGAAGAAAAACTGTTTTTT. Its protein product is CASSSGTGEEKLFF. The chain joins TRBV13 to TRBJ1-4; 10 bases align to TRBD1. Germline CDR1 reads PRHDT; CDR2 reads FYEKMQ (reference sequence). Trimming removed 4 bases from V and 8 bases from J; junction bases left unmatched: 4. The CDR3 runs 14 residues.

This chain joins TRBV5-1 and TRBJ2-7; D may be TRBD2 (6 bases). Deletions cut 5 bases from V and 3 bases from J, with 12 bases between. The CDR3 is made up of 13 amino acids. Germline V gene sequence: CDR1 SGHRS, CDR2 YFSETQ. In DNA, the CDR3 is TGCGCCAGCAGGGGTCCGGGGGACTACGAGCAGTACTTC. Protein product: CASRGPGDYEQYF.

This chain uses TRBV25-1 with TRBJ1-1, with D possibly TRBD1 on 6 matching bases. The CDR3 length is 12 residues. The ends were cut back, 7 bases at V and 5 bases at J, with 11 bases in the middle. Germline loops: CDR1 MGHDK, CDR2 SYGVNS. The CDR3 protein is CASTYRETEAFF. The CDR3 nucleotides read TGTGCCAGCACCTACAGGGAGACTGAAGCTTTCTTT.

The chain has TRBV30 and TRBJ1-1; D perhaps matches TRBD1 (6 bases). V shed 5 bases and J shed 4 bases, with 14 bases lying between them. CDR1 is GTSNPN, CDR2 SVGIG, per germline (reference sequence). The CDR3 is 13 residues long. The CDR3, as DNA: TGTGCCTGGGGCGGCCAGGGGATCACTGAAGCTTTCTTT. It codes for CAWGGQGITEAFF.

With regard to this clone: Other DNA sequences in this sample translate to the same CDR3. The chain joins TRBV12-5 to TRBJ1-1; D unclear. Germline V lookup: CDR1 LGHNT, CDR2 FRNRAP. The V end lost 5 bases, the J end lost 5 bases, and 12 bases lay between the germline ends. The CDR3 covers 13 residues. The CDR3 here is CASGLGGGTEAFF. CDR3 nucleotides: TGTGCTAGTGGTCTCGGAGGTGGGACTGAAGCTTTCTTT.

CDR3 nucleotides: TGCAGCGTTGAAGACAGAGGGGGGAGGTACACTGAAGCTTTCTTT. As protein: CSVEDRGGRYTEAFF. V and J are TRBV29-1 and TRBJ1-1, with D possibly matching TRBD1 (6 bases). CDR1 SQVTM and CDR2 ANQGSEA come from the germline V gene. V lost 0 bases and J lost 3, with 14 bases in between. This CDR3 spans 15 amino acids.

As for this clone: A junction end diverges from the germline sequence, so it may reflect a read error. The chain joins TRBV7-2 to TRBJ2-7, with a tentative D call TRBD1 (6 bases). The CDR3 totals 13 residues. Germline assignment: CDR1 SGHTA and CDR2 FQGNSA. The CDR3 region has the DNA TGTGCCAACAGCTTAGTCGGCAGGGGCGAGCAGTACTTC. This codes for CANSLVGRGEQYF.

The chain has TRBV2 and TRBJ2-1; a weak D match, TRBD2 (6 bases). Germline CDR1 is SNHLY and CDR2 is FYNNEI. There are 14 residues in the CDR3. The V end lost 0 bases, the J end lost 3 bases, and 6 bases lay between the germline ends. The CDR3 protein is CASSEAGGYNEQFF. CDR3 nucleotide sequence: TGTGCCAGCAGTGAAGCGGGGGGCTACAATGAGCAGTTCTTC.

The rearrangement uses TRBV2 and TRBJ1-2; 10 positions agree with TRBD1. The CDR3 totals 15 residues. J lost 3 bases, V lost 6 bases, and 7 bases had no gene match. Germline V lookup: CDR1 SNHLY, CDR2 FYNNEI. CDR3 in amino acids: CASRGQGGEDYGYTF. CDR3 DNA: TGTGCCAGCAGAGGACAGGGGGGAGAGGACTATGGCTACACCTTC.

The chain employs TRBV29-1 and TRBJ1-5; possibly TRBD1 for D (6 bases). V dropped 4 bases and J dropped 4 bases, with 8 bases sitting between them. The germline V gene encodes CDR1 SQVTM and CDR2 ANQGSEA. The CDR3 is made up of 12 amino acids. The CDR3 sequence: CSVGGANQPQHF. For the CDR3, the DNA is TGCAGCGTTGGGGGGGCTAATCAGCCCCAGCATTTT.

This clone turned up a few times. The V and J genes are TRBV28 and TRBJ2-1; D is ambiguous. Germline assignment: CDR1 MDHEN and CDR2 SYDVKM. The V and J ends lost 2 bases and 9 bases respectively, with 11 bases between them. The CDR3 is made up of 13 amino acids. CDR3 sequence reads: CASSLTPPIEQFF. The CDR3 DNA reads as TGTGCCAGCAGTTTAACCCCCCCGATTGAGCAGTTCTTC.

This rearrangement joins TRBV7-9 to TRBJ1-5; 7 nucleotides match TRBD1. This CDR3 is 13 amino acids long. Trimming took 5 bases from V and 4 from J; bases not matched to a gene: 2. The V gene's germline CDR1 is SEHNR and CDR2 FQNEAQ (reference sequence). CDR3 sequence: CASSTGANQPQHF. The DNA of the CDR3 is TGTGCCAGCAGCACAGGGGCGAATCAGCCCCAGCATTTT. Drawing the rest from reference TRBV7-9 and TRBJ1-5, the complete variable domain is DTGVSQNPRHKITKRGQNVTFRCDPISEHNRLYWYRQTLGQGPEFLTYFQNEAQLEKSRLLSDRFSAERPKGSFSTLEIQRTEQGDSAMYLCASSTGANQPQHFGDGTRLSIL.

The chain employs TRBV29-1 and TRBJ1-1; no clear D gene. CDR1 and CDR2 (germline): SQVTM, ANQGSEA. V lost 5 bases and J lost 10, with 14 bases in between. The CDR3 runs to 11 residues. The CDR3 bases are TGCAGCGTTCCGGTCGGGCGGGGAGCTTTCTTT. It codes for CSVPVGRGAFF.

The genes are TRBV6-1 and TRBJ1-1; no definite D call. V shed 2 bases and J shed 2 bases, with 9 bases lying between them. This CDR3 is 14 amino acids long. CDR1 and CDR2 (germline): MNHNS, SASEGT. In DNA form, the CDR3 reads TGTGCCAGCAGTGAAAAAGGGTCCAACACTGAAGCTTTCTTT. Translation: CASSEKGSNTEAFF.

This clone turned up a few times. The V call is TRBV29-1, the J call TRBJ1-2, with a possible D match to TRBD1 (5 bases). Trimming stripped 6 bases from V and 8 bases from J, with 28 bases between. The CDR3 contains 16 residues. CDR1 and CDR2 from the germline V gene are SQVTM and ANQGSEA. CDR3 DNA: TGCAGCGTCGCCGGAAACGGACTCGGGACGCCTTGGGGCTACACCTTC. Its protein product is CSVAGNGLGTPWGYTF.

The chain links TRBV13 to TRBJ2-7; TRBD1 or TRBD2 may be the D gene (6 bases each). The V end lost 5 bases, the J end lost 1 base, and 12 bases lay between the germline ends. The CDR3 spans 14 residues. Germline-derived CDR1 and CDR2 are PRHDT and FYEKMQ (reference sequence). CDR3 protein: CASSPGGESYEQYF. The CDR3 coding sequence is TGTGCCAGCAGCCCCGGGGGCGAATCCTACGAGCAGTACTTC.

In its sample, this clone was seen a few times. The chain employs TRBV29-1 and TRBJ2-7, with 9 bases fitting TRBD1. CDR3 length equals 14 residues. Per the germline V gene, CDR1 is SQVTM and CDR2 is ANQGSEA. V lost 6 bases, J lost 2 bases, and 8 bases stayed unmatched. The CDR3 region has the DNA TGCAGCGTCGCCGGGACAGGGATTACCTACGAGCAGTACTTC. Its protein is CSVAGTGITYEQYF.

The chain has TRBV14 and TRBJ1-6; D gene uncertain. Germline V gene lookup returns CDR1 SGHDN and CDR2 FVKESK. V was cut by 0 bases and J by 10 bases, with 7 bases left in between. The CDR3 consists of 13 residues. The CDR3 here is CASSQDVGSPLHF. The CDR3 nucleotides are TGTGCCAGCAGCCAAGATGTGGGATCACCCCTCCACTTT.